This entry lists 5 T cell receptor beta chains sequenced from one sample in a study of T cells after yellow fever vaccination. TCRdb redid the calling of the 5' RACE reads with MiXCR, one entry per CDR3 protein. The repertoire includes 50,000 or so distinct CDR3 sequences, less than 9% of them detected once, and 28% sits in the top ten. This specimen consisted of CD8+ T cells sorted from PBMCs, obtained around 16 days after the first yellow fever vaccination. All receptors derive from a young man who received the YFV17D yellow fever vaccine.

Many counts were recorded for this clonotype. V usage is TRBV6-5 and J usage is TRBJ2-1; D call uncertain. The length of the CDR3 is 12 residues. V lost 2 bases to trimming and J lost 6 bases, with 5 bases between them. Germline CDR1 is MNHEY and CDR2 is SVGAGI. CDR3 amino acids: CASSYLGNEQFF. CDR3 in DNA: TGTGCCAGCAGTTACCTGGGCAATGAGCAGTTCTTC.

The table lists this clonotype with many counts. V usage is TRBV29-1 and J usage is TRBJ1-1; no clear D gene. This CDR3 has 12 residues. V shed 4 bases and J shed 0 bases, with 6 bases lying between them. CDR1 and CDR2 from the germline V gene are SQVTM and ANQGSEA. This CDR3 is CSVGVMNTEAFF. Written as DNA, the CDR3 is TGCAGCGTTGGTGTCATGAACACTGAAGCTTTCTTT.

This clonotype was seen ten or more times. The chain has TRBV19 and TRBJ2-5; 13 bases are shared with TRBD2. CDR1 is LNHDA and CDR2 is SQIVND in the germline V gene (reference sequence). The CDR3 has 15 residues. The junction had 6 bases not matched to a gene; V was cut back by 6 bases and J by 5 bases. The CDR3 region is CASRRTSGGRETQYF. CDR3 DNA: TGTGCCAGTAGGAGGACTAGCGGGGGACGGGAGACCCAGTACTTC. The whole variable domain, remainder taken from reference TRBV19 and TRBJ2-5, is DGGITQSPKYLFRKEGQNVTLSCEQNLNHDAMYWYRQDPGQGLRLIYYSQIVNDFQKGDIAEGYSVSREKKESFPLTVTSAQKNPTAFYLCASRRTSGGRETQYFGPGTRLLVL.

This clonotype was recorded at least ten times. The J gene is TRBJ2-2, the V gene TRBV7-8, with D uncertain. In germline, CDR1 is SGHVS, CDR2 FQNEAQ. Trimming removed 1 base from V and 4 bases from J, with 10 bases in between. The CDR3 contains 15 residues. CDR3 region: CASSLGALATGELFF. The DNA of the CDR3 is TGTGCCAGCAGCTTAGGGGCACTTGCCACCGGGGAGCTGTTTTTT.

The table lists this clonotype with many counts. The chain carries TRBV20-1 and TRBJ2-5; D is possibly TRBD1 (5 bases). V dropped 3 bases and J dropped 5 bases, with 16 bases sitting between them. The CDR3 extends over 14 amino acids. The germline V gene encodes CDR1 DFQATT and CDR2 SNEGSKA (reference sequence). Here the CDR3 DNA reads TGCAGTGCTAGGACCCAGGGCCATCGGGAGACCCAGTACTTC. It yields the protein CSARTQGHRETQYF.